This record covers a single TCR beta chain. The data stem from a study of T cell responses to AZD1222 COVID-19 vaccine. CDR3 length: 19 residues. Generated by immunoSEQ multiplex PCR, the TCRdb table keeps only in-frame clones and is missing some. The sample holds under 150,000 clones, 90% seen once. This chain connects TRBV21-1 to TRBJ2-3; TRBD2 is the table's D call, not checked against the DNA. TRBV21-1 counts as a pseudogene. The TCR was taken from an adult in good health. This sample comprised peripheral blood, obtained on day 0 of AZD1222 vaccination. In DNA, the CDR3 is TGTGCCAGCAGCAAAGAGTCGGGAGGGCCTCTTAGCAACATGAATACGCAGTATTTT. Protein product: CASSKESGGPLSNMNTQYF.